The table lists the clone carrying this TCR beta chain with a few counts. The antigen is unknown. The table came from immunoSEQ multiplex PCR; TCRdb's copy has only in-frame clones and leaves some out. Of tens of thousands of clones listed, 70% to 90% are singletons. The data were obtained in a study of OX40 agonist ivuxolimab in advanced cancers. General observations from the study: At doses 0.1 to 3.0 mg/kg, CD4+ and CD8+ clones expanded.

This CDR3 contains 15 residues. The ends lost 2 bases at V and 5 bases at J; junction bases unmatched: 5. Germline values: CDR1 SGHTA, CDR2 FQGNSA. This sample comprised CD4+ or CD8+ T cells sorted from blood, obtained in a trial of the OX40 agonist ivuxolimab. This rearrangement joins TRBV7-2 to TRBJ2-7; TRBD2 agrees at 11 bases. This clonotype originated in an adult with an advanced solid tumor such as melanoma, head and neck, liver or kidney cancer. The CDR3 DNA is TGTGCCAGCAGCTTAATTCTAGCGGGAGGTGACGAGCAGTACTTC. It is translated as CASSLILAGGDEQYF. The entire variable domain, with the rest obtained from reference TRBV7-2 and TRBJ2-7, is as follows: GAGVSQSPSNKVTEKGKDVELRCDPISGHTALYWYRQSLGQGLEFLIYFQGNSAPDKSGLPSDRFSAERTGGSVSTLTIQRTQQEDSAVYLCASSLILAGGDEQYFGPGTRLTVT.